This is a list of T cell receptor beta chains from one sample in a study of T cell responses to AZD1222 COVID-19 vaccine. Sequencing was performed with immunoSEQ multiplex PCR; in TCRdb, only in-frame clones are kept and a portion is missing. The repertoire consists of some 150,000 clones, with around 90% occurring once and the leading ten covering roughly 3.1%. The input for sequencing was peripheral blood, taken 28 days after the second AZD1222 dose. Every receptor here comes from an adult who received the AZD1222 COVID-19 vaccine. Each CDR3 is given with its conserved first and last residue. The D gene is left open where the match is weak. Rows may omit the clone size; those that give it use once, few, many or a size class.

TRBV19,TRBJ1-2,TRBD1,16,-,CASSDARQGGSYGYTF,TGTGCCAGTAGTGACGCCCGGCAGGGGGGGTCTTATGGCTACACCTTC
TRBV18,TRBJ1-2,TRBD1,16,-,CASSPEGPGGNYGYTF,TGTGCCAGCTCACCAGAGGGCCCAGGGGGAAACTATGGCTACACCTTC
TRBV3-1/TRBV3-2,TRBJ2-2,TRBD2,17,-,CASSQDPGGGNTGELFF,TGTGCCAGCAGCCAAGATCCTGGCGGGGGAAACACCGGGGAGCTGTTTTTT
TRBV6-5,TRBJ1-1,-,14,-,CASKQGPGSTEAFF,TGTGCCAGCAAGCAGGGACCCGGAAGCACTGAAGCTTTCTTT
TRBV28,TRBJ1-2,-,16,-,CASSLSPPRAFYGYTF,TGTGCCAGCAGTTTATCGCCACCCAGGGCTTTTTATGGCTACACCTTC
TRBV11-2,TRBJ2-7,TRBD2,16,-,CASSPSSGRARGEQYF,TGTGCCAGCAGCCCCTCTAGCGGGAGGGCCAGGGGCGAGCAGTACTTC
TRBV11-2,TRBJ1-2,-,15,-,CASSLEGSNIGGYTF,TGTGCCAGCAGCTTAGAAGGGTCCAATATAGGGGGCTACACCTTC
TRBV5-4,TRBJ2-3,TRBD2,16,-,CASSRGLAGGADTQYF,TGTGCCAGCAGCAGAGGCCTAGCGGGAGGAGCAGATACGCAGTATTTT
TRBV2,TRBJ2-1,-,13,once,CASLRERNNEQFF,TGTGCCAGCTTGCGGGAAAGAAACAATGAGCAGTTCTTC
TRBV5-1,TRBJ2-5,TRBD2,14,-,CASSKAGGVETQYF,TGCGCCAGCAGTAAAGCGGGAGGAGTCGAGACCCAGTACTTC
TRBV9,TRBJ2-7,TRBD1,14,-,CASSVGTAYSEQYF,TGTGCCAGCAGCGTCGGGACAGCCTACTCCGAGCAGTACTTC
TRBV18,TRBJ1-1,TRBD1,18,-,CASSPKTGGSIGNTEAFF,TGTGCCAGCTCACCTAAGACAGGGGGCTCTATTGGGAACACTGAAGCTTTCTTT
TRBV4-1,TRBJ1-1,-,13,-,CASRRGASTEAFF,TGCGCCAGCAGGCGGGGGGCGAGCACTGAAGCTTTCTTT
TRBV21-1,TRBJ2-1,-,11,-,CASRGWGIQFF,TGTGCCAGCAGAGGTTGGGGAATACAGTTCTTC
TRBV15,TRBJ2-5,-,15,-,CATSRSWGSGETQYF,TGTGCCACCAGCAGATCTTGGGGTAGTGGAGAGACCCAGTACTTC
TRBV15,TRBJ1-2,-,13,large,CATSREGDYGYTF,TGTGCCACCAGCAGAGAGGGGGACTATGGCTACACCTTC
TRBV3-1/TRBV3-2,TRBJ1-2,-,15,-,CASSQELRTHYGYTF,TGTGCCAGCAGCCAAGAACTGCGGACCCACTATGGCTACACCTTC
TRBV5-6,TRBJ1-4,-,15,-,CASYKTGTTGEKLFF,TGTGCCAGCTACAAGACAGGCACCACCGGCGAAAAACTGTTTTTT
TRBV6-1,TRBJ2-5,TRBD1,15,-,CASIYGEGAEETQYF,TGTGCCAGCATCTACGGAGAGGGGGCGGAGGAGACCCAGTACTTC
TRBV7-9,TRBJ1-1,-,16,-,CASSLEGGMVNTEAFF,TGTGCCAGCAGCTTAGAGGGCGGCATGGTAAACACTGAAGCTTTCTTT
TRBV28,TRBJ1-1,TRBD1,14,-,CASTVGTANTEAFF,TGTGCCAGCACCGTCGGGACAGCGAACACTGAAGCTTTCTTT
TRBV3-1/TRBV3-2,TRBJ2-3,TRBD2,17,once,CASSPQVVAGGPDTQYF,TGTGCCAGCAGCCCTCAGGTAGTAGCGGGGGGCCCAGATACGCAGTATTTT
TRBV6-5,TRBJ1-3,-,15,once,CASTEWGGSGNTIYF,TGTGCCAGCACCGAATGGGGAGGCTCTGGAAACACCATATATTTT
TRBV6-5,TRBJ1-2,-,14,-,CASSWTTENYGYTF,TGTGCCAGCAGCTGGACGACGGAAAACTATGGCTACACCTTC
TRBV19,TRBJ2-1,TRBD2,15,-,CASNGGSGIYNEQFF,TGTGCCAGTAATGGAGGTAGCGGGATTTACAATGAGCAGTTCTTC
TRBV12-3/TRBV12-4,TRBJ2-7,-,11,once,CASSLGHEQYF,TGTGCCAGCAGTTTAGGCCACGAGCAGTACTTC
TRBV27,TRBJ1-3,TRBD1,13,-,CASSRQGGNTIYF,TGTGCCAGCAGTCGACAGGGTGGAAACACCATATATTTT
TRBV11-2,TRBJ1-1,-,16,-,CASSLVGAPPDTEAFF,TGTGCCAGCAGCTTAGTGGGGGCGCCCCCGGACACTGAAGCTTTCTTT
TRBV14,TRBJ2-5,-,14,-,CASSQVAGSGAQYF,TGTGCCAGCAGCCAAGTTGCGGGGTCCGGGGCCCAGTACTTC
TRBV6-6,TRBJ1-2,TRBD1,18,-,CASSQPGTNLGQGWGYTF,TGTGCCAGCAGTCAACCCGGAACGAACCTGGGACAGGGGTGGGGCTACACCTTC
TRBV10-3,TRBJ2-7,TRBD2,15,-,CATTPTSGSSYEQYF,TGTGCCACCACCCCGACTAGCGGCTCCTCCTACGAGCAGTACTTC
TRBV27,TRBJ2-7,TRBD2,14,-,CASSLKLAGGEQYF,TGTGCCAGCAGTTTGAAACTAGCGGGGGGGGAGCAGTACTTC